These 6 T cell receptor beta chains were sequenced from one sample in a study of T cell changes during pregnancy in multiple sclerosis. The repertoire was sequenced with immunoSEQ multiplex PCR; TCRdb's copy has only in-frame clones and lacks some. The repertoire consists of about 79,000 clones, with over 80% occurring once and the leading ten covering approximately 0.47%. This sample comprised CD4+ T cells from peripheral blood mononuclear cells, obtained in the second trimester of pregnancy. These receptors were taken from a female donor with multiple sclerosis, enrolled in a pregnancy study.

The V call is TRBV19, the J call TRBJ1-1; 9 nucleotides match TRBD1. Germline V gene lookup returns CDR1 LNHDA and CDR2 SQIVND (reference sequence). The CDR3 runs 15 residues. Unmatched junction bases numbered 6, after V lost 3 bases and J lost 4 bases. DNA of the CDR3: TGTGCCAGTAGTATCGAGGACAGGGGAGTCACTGAAGCTTTCTTT. Its translation is CASSIEDRGVTEAFF.

CDR3 in DNA: TGCGCCAGCAGCCCCTTAGTCGGGAACTCTGGGGCCAACGTCCTGACTTTC. The encoded protein is CASSPLVGNSGANVLTF. This chain connects TRBV5-1 to TRBJ2-6; D might be TRBD2 (5 bases). Trimming took off 4 bases at V and 0 bases at J, with 14 bases between the two ends. CDR3 length equals 17 residues. CDR1 is SGHRS, CDR2 YFSETQ, per germline. Drawing the rest from reference TRBV5-1 and TRBJ2-6, the complete variable domain is KAGVTQTPRYLIKTRGQQVTLSCSPISGHRSVSWYQQTPGQGLQFLFEYFSETQRNKGNFPGRFSGRQFSNSRSEMNVSTLELGDSALYLCASSPLVGNSGANVLTFGAGSRLTVL.

CDR3 DNA: TGTGCCAGCAGCCTCCAGGGGGGACAGCCCCAGCATTTT. Translated: CASSLQGGQPQHF. The chain carries TRBV7-9 and TRBJ1-5; 7 bases match TRBD1. The CDR3 is 13 amino acids. The V gene's germline CDR1 is SEHNR and CDR2 FQNEAQ (reference sequence). The ends lost 5 bases at V and 7 bases at J; junction bases unmatched: 5.

The chain recombines TRBV28 with TRBJ1-1; D is unresolved. The V gene lost 9 bases and the J gene lost 3 bases, with 8 bases spanning the gap. CDR3 length: 11 amino acids. CDR1 MDHEN and CDR2 SYDVKM come from the germline V gene. CDR3 loop: CASRHYTEAFF. In nucleotides, the CDR3 is TGTGCCAGTAGACACTACACTGAAGCTTTCTTT.

The V gene is TRBV7-9, the J gene TRBJ2-5; perhaps TRBD1 as D (6 bases). Trimming left V 5 bases short and J 3 bases short, with 19 bases between. Germline CDR1 and CDR2: SEHNR and FQNEAQ (reference sequence). CDR3 length: 16 amino acids. CDR3 sequence reads: CASSHSSNRAKETQYF. CDR3 sequence (DNA): TGTGCCAGCAGCCATTCCTCAAACAGGGCCAAAGAGACCCAGTACTTC.

This rearrangement joins TRBV7-2 to TRBJ2-6; D call uncertain. The CDR3 has 17 residues. The V and J ends lost 5 bases and 0 bases respectively, with 14 bases between them. Per the germline V gene, CDR1 is SGHTA and CDR2 is FQGNSA. The CDR3 region is CASSPRVAFSGANVLTF. Here the CDR3 DNA reads TGTGCCAGCAGCCCACGGGTAGCCTTCTCTGGGGCCAACGTCCTGACTTTC.